The 16 T cell receptor beta chains reported below all come from one sample, sequenced in a study of cytomegalovirus exposure and HLA in healthy donors. Sequencing used immunoSEQ multiplex PCR; TCRdb keeps in-frame clones, though not all of them. The repertoire holds about 250,000 clones, about 88% seen once, with about 12% in the top ten. The sample comprised PBMCs. The receptors shown here come from a man aged 18 to 29 in good health and CMV-seropositive.

The genes are TRBV28 and TRBJ2-5; D perhaps matches TRBD2 (6 bases). Germline values: CDR1 MDHEN, CDR2 SYDVKM. CDR3 length: 14 amino acids. V lost 3 bases to trimming and J lost 1 base, with 9 bases between them. Here the CDR3 reads CASSFVAVQETQYF. CDR3 nucleotides: TGTGCCAGCAGTTTTGTAGCGGTCCAAGAGACCCAGTACTTC.

This sequence joins TRBV20-1 and TRBJ2-3; D remains unclear. V was shortened by 3 bases and J by 2 bases, with 3 bases between the two germline ends. Germline CDR1 reads DFQATT; CDR2 reads SNEGSKA (reference sequence). This CDR3 has 11 amino acids. The CDR3 region is CSARDTDTQYF. For the CDR3, the DNA is TGCAGTGCTAGGGACACAGATACGCAGTATTTT.

The gene calls are TRBV20-1 and TRBJ2-1; D remains unclear. CDR3 length equals 11 residues. V was cut by 3 bases and J by 8 bases, with 8 bases left in between. Germline assignment: CDR1 DFQATT and CDR2 SNEGSKA (reference sequence). The DNA for the CDR3 is TGCAGTGCTAGCGACCCCCATGAGCAGTTCTTC. This sequence encodes CSASDPHEQFF.

This clone was seen only once. The chain combines TRBV19 with TRBJ2-1, with D unresolved. Germline CDR1 LNHDA, CDR2 SQIVND (reference sequence). V shed 6 bases and J shed 4 bases, with 10 bases lying between them. The CDR3 runs to 13 residues. Written as DNA, the CDR3 is TGTGCCAGTAGCTGGTCGGATTACAATGAGCAGTTCTTC. Translation gives CASSWSDYNEQFF.

V usage is TRBV5-1 and J usage is TRBJ1-1, with D possibly being TRBD1 (6 bases). CDR3 length: 13 amino acids. V lost 4 bases, J lost 1 base, and 8 bases lay in between. Germline assignment: CDR1 SGHRS and CDR2 YFSETQ. The CDR3 reads CASSQQGNTEAFF. In DNA form, the CDR3 reads TGCGCCAGCAGCCAACAGGGGAACACTGAAGCTTTCTTT.

The V and J genes are TRBV7-2 and TRBJ2-6; D might be TRBD1 (5 bases). Germline values: CDR1 SGHTA, CDR2 FQGNSA. The germline V and J ends were trimmed by 6 bases and 0 bases, with 12 bases remaining between them. The CDR3 has 16 residues. The DNA for the CDR3 is TGTGCCAGCAGGAAACAGGTCCGCTCTGGGGCCAACGTCCTGACTTTC. This encodes CASRKQVRSGANVLTF.

The V call is TRBV6-6, the J call TRBJ2-7; possibly TRBD1 for D (5 bases). The CDR3 spans 12 residues. The germline V gene has CDR1 MNHNY and CDR2 SVGAGI (reference sequence). V lost 5 bases, J lost 6 bases, and 11 bases lay in between. This CDR3 is CASSGALFEQYF. CDR3 coding DNA: TGTGCCAGCAGTGGGGCGTTGTTCGAGCAGTACTTC.

The V call is TRBV27, the J call TRBJ1-2, with TRBD1 matching 8 bases. Trimming removed 6 bases from V and 0 bases from J; junction bases left unmatched: 3. The CDR3 has 14 amino acids. Germline loops: CDR1 MNHEY, CDR2 SMNVEV (reference sequence). CDR3 region: CASREQGANYGYTF. CDR3 nucleotides: TGTGCCAGCAGGGAACAGGGGGCTAACTATGGCTACACCTTC.

The chain employs TRBV18 and TRBJ2-7; TRBD2 agrees at 9 bases. Germline trimming cut 6 bases from V and 4 bases from J; bases unmatched to any gene: 10. This CDR3 spans 15 amino acids. Germline CDR1 KGHSH, CDR2 LQKENI. CDR3 nucleotide sequence: TGTGCCAGCTCCCAAGGGCTAGCGGGACGTTACGAGCAGTACTTC. Protein sequence: CASSQGLAGRYEQYF.

The J gene is TRBJ1-5, the V gene TRBV30; TRBD1 agrees at 8 bases. The germline CDR1 and CDR2 sequences are GTSNPN and SVGIG (reference sequence). The CDR3 has 16 residues. Trimming cost V 2 bases and J 7 bases; bases outside gene matches: 13. This CDR3 reads CAWSRSGQGSGQPQHF. The CDR3 region has the DNA TGTGCCTGGAGTCGTAGCGGACAGGGTTCAGGACAGCCCCAGCATTTT.

V and J are TRBV18 and TRBJ2-7, with D perhaps being TRBD1 or TRBD2 (5 bases each). This CDR3 contains 15 residues. CDR1 and CDR2 (germline): KGHSH, LQKENI. V lost 3 bases to trimming and J lost 2 bases, with 14 bases between them. The CDR3 DNA is TGTGCCAGCTCACCTCGGGACGGAGCCCCCTACGAGCAGTACTTC. Its protein product is CASSPRDGAPYEQYF.

The chain is built from TRBV2 and TRBJ1-4; no reliable D call. CDR3 length equals 12 residues. Trimming took 3 bases from V and 10 from J, leaving 9 bases between them. Germline V CDR1 and CDR2: SNHLY, FYNNEI. This chain's CDR3 is CASSDRLGKLFF. The CDR3 nucleotides are TGTGCCAGCAGTGATCGTTTGGGAAAACTGTTTTTT.

The chain carries TRBV9 and TRBJ1-2; D remains unclear. The CDR3 loop spans 14 amino acids. Per germline, CDR1 SGDLS and CDR2 YYNGEE. V shed 4 bases and J shed 3 bases, with 13 bases lying between them. CDR3 sequence reads: CASSPTQFHYGYTF. The CDR3 nucleotides read TGTGCCAGCAGCCCCACGCAGTTCCACTATGGCTACACCTTC. Variable domain in full (rest from reference TRBV9 and TRBJ1-2): DSGVTQTPKHLITATGQRVTLRCSPRSGDLSVYWYQQSLDQGLQFLIQYYNGEERAKGNILERFSAQQFPDLHSELNLSSLELGDSALYFCASSPTQFHYGYTFGSGTRLTVV.

This rearrangement joins TRBV27 to TRBJ2-1; 7 bases fit TRBD1. Germline lookup yields CDR1 MNHEY and CDR2 SMNVEV (reference sequence). The CDR3 totals 15 residues. The V gene end was trimmed by 6 bases and the J gene end by 7 bases; junction bases not matched to a gene: 12. The CDR3 sequence: CASSETRGFWNEQFF. The CDR3 nucleotides read TGTGCCAGCAGCGAAACCAGGGGGTTCTGGAATGAGCAGTTCTTC.

This clone was found once. The rearrangement joins TRBV4-2 to TRBJ2-5; D could derive from TRBD1 or TRBD2 (6 bases each). The CDR3 spans 15 residues. Deletions cut 2 bases from V and 2 bases from J, with 12 bases between. Germline CDR1 is LGHNA and CDR2 is YNFKEQ. The CDR3 coding sequence is TGTGCCAGCAGCCAATTTAGCGGACAGCAAGAGACCCAGTACTTC. It is translated as CASSQFSGQQETQYF.

This clone was seen once. The genes are TRBV30 and TRBJ2-7, with a tentative D call TRBD1 (6 bases). The germline V gene encodes CDR1 GTSNPN and CDR2 SVGIG (reference sequence). The CDR3 has 13 residues. Trimming shortened V by 8 bases and J by 6 bases, and 20 bases separated the two germline ends. CDR3 amino acids: CAGQRQPSPEQYF. The CDR3 coding sequence is TGTGCCGGACAGCGCCAACCTTCCCCCGAGCAGTACTTC.